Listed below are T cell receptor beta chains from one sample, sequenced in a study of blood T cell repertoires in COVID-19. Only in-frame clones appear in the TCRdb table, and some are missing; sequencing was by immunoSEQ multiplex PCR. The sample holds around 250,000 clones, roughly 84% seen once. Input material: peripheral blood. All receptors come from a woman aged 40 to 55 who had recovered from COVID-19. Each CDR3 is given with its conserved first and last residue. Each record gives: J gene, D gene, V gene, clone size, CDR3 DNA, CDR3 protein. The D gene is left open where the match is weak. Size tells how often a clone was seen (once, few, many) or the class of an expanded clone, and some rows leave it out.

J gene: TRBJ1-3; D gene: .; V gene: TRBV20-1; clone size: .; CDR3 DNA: TGCAGTGCTAGTTTCGGGGAGGTCTCTGGAAACACCATATATTTT; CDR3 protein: CSASFGEVSGNTIYF
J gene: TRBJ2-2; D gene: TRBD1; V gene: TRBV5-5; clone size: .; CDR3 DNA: TGTGCCAGCAGCGTAGCCGGGACAGGGGCGAACACCGGGGAGCTGTTTTTT; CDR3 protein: CASSVAGTGANTGELFF
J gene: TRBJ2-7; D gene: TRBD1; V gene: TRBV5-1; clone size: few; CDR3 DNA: TGCGCCAGCAGCTTGGAACAGGGGGTAGGGGAGCAGTACTTC; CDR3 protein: CASSLEQGVGEQYF
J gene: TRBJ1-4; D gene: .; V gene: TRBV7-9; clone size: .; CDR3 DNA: TGTGCCAGCACCTCGGGGGGGCCGGATGAAAAACTGTTTTTT; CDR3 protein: CASTSGGPDEKLFF
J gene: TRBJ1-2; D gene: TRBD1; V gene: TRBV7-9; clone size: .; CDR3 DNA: TGTGCCAGCAGCTTAGATGGACAGGCCGGAAACCTCTATGGCTACACCTTC; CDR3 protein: CASSLDGQAGNLYGYTF
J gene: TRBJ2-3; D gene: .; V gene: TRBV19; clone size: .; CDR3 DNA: TGTGCCAGTAGTACACTAGGCACAGATACGCAGTATTTT; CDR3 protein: CASSTLGTDTQYF
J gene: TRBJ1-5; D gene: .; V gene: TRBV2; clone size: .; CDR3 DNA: TGTGCCAGCAGCCGGGGGTCTCAGCCCCAGCATTTT; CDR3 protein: CASSRGSQPQHF
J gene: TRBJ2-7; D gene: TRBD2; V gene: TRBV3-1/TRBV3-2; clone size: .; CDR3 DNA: TGTGCCAGCAGCCAAGAGACGGGAGGGCCATCCTACGAGCAGTACTTC; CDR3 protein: CASSQETGGPSYEQYF
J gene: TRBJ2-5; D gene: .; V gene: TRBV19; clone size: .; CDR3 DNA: TGTGCCAGTACGCCCCCGGGACTGCAAGAGACCCAGTACTTC; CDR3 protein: CASTPPGLQETQYF
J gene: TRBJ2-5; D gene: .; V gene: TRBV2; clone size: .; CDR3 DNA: TGTGCCAGCAGTACGTCCTACTTCCAAGAGACCCAGTACTTC; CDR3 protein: CASSTSYFQETQYF
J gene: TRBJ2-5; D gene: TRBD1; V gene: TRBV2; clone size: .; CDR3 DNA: TGTGCCAGCAGTACGGACAGGGCCTCTAAAGAGACCCAGTACTTC; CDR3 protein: CASSTDRASKETQYF
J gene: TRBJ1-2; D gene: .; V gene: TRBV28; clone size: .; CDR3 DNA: TGTGCCAGCAGTTCCCAGAAAAGGGACATCTATGGCTACACCTTC; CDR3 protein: CASSSQKRDIYGYTF
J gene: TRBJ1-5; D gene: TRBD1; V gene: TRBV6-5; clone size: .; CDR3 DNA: TGTGCCAGCAGCCGGGACAGGGCGGGAATTCAGCCCCAGCATTTT; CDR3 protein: CASSRDRAGIQPQHF
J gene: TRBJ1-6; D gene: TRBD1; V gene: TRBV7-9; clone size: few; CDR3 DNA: TGTGCCAGCAGCTCGGGACAGACGAGCTCCTATAATTCACCCCTCCACTTT; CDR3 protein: CASSSGQTSSYNSPLHF
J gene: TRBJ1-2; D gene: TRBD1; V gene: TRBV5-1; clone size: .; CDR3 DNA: TGCGCCAGCAGCCCCAACCCCGGGACAGGCTCGTATGGCTACACCTTC; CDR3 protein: CASSPNPGTGSYGYTF
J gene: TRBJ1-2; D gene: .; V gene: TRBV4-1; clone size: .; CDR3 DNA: TGCGCCAGCAGCCAAGCATGGGCAACTAACTATGGCTACACCTTC; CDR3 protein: CASSQAWATNYGYTF
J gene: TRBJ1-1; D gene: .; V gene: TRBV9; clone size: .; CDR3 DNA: TGTGCCAGCAGCTTCTCCGGGACAGAAGCTTTCTTT; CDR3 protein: CASSFSGTEAFF
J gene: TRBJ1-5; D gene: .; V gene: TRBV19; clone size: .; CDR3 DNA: TGTGCCAGTAGTATAGAGGGGTCAGGGGCGCGGCCCCAGCATTTT; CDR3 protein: CASSIEGSGARPQHF